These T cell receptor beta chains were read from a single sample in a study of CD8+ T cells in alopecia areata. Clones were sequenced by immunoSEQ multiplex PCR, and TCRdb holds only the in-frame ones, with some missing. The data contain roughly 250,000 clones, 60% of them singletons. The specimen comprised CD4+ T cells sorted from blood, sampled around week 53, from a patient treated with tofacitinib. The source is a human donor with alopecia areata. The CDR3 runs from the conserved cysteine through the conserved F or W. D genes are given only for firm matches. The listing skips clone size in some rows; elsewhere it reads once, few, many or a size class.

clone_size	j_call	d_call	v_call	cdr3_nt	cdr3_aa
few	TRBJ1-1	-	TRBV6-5	TGTGCCAGCAGCCGGCCCTCAGACACTGAAGCTTTCTTT	CASSRPSDTEAFF
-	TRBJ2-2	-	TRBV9	TGTGCCAGCAGCGTAGGTGGGCGGATCACCGGGGAGCTGTTTTTT	CASSVGGRITGELFF
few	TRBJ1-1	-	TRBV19	TGTGCCAGTAGAGGCATCTACACTGAAGCTTTCTTT	CASRGIYTEAFF
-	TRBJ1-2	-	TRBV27	TGTGCCAGCAGTCCCGGACCGAGTATTCTAACTAGCTACACCTTC	CASSPGPSILTSYTF
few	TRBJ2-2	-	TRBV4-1	TGCGCCAGCAGCCAGAAGCCGAGGACAGTAGTCACCGGGGAGCTGTTTTTT	CASSQKPRTVVTGELFF
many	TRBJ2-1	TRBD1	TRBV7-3	TGTGCCAGCAGCTCGACAGGGCTCCCTCTCTCCAATGAGCAGTTCTTC	CASSSTGLPLSNEQFF
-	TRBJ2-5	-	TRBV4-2	TGTGCCAGCAGCCAAGATGCCCGGGGAGAGACCCAGTACTTC	CASSQDARGETQYF
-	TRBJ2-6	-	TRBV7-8	TGTGCCAGCAGCCCTTCGTCTGGGGCCAACGTCCTGACTTTC	CASSPSSGANVLTF
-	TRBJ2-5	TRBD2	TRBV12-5	TGTGCTAGTGGTTTTGCGGGGGAAGAGACCCAGTACTTC	CASGFAGEETQYF
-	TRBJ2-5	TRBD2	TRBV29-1	TGCAGCGTTGTGACGGGGGGGCAGGAGACCCAGTACTTC	CSVVTGGQETQYF
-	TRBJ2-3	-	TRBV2	TGTGCCAGCAGTGGGGGTCAGGCAGATACGCAGTATTTT	CASSGGQADTQYF
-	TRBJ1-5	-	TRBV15	TGTGCCACCAGGACTGGGGACAATCAGCCCCAGCATTTT	CATRTGDNQPQHF
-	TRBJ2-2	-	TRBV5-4	TGTGCCAGCAGCTTGGCGGGACAAAACACCGGGGAGCTGTTTTTT	CASSLAGQNTGELFF
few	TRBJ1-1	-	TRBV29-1	TGCAGCGTACATTCAGGGCGGACTGAAGCTTTCTTT	CSVHSGRTEAFF
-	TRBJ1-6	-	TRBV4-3	TGCGCCAGCAGCCAAGCTGGAAGGCTGGGGTCACCCCTCCACTTT	CASSQAGRLGSPLHF
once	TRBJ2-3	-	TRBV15	TGTGCCACCAGCAGAACGAGGCGGACAGATACGCAGTATTTT	CATSRTRRTDTQYF
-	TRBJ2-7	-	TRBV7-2	TGTGCCAGCAGCTTAGCCACAGGCCGCTACGAGCAGTACTTC	CASSLATGRYEQYF
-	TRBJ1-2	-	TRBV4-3	TGCGCCAGCAGCCAAGGGCGTGGGCGGGAGCCAAACTATGGCTACACCTTC	CASSQGRGREPNYGYTF
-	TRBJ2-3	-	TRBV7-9	TGTGCCAGCGCACCCTCCTTGGATACGCAGTATTTT	CASAPSLDTQYF
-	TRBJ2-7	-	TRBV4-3	TGCGCCAGCAGCCACAGCAGGGGAGACTACGAGCAGTACTTC	CASSHSRGDYEQYF
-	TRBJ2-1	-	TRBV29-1	TGCAGCGTTGGGACTGTCTCCTACAATGAGCAGTTCTTC	CSVGTVSYNEQFF
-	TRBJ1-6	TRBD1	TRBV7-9	TGTGCCAGCACCGCAGGGGGCGAGGGTTCACCCCTCCACTTT	CASTAGGEGSPLHF
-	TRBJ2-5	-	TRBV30	TGTGCCTGGGGACGTGGCCGCCACCCTTACTTC	CAWGRGRHPYF
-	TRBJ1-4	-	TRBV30	TGTGCCTGGAGTGTATTTGGGGAAAAACTGTTTTTT	CAWSVFGEKLFF
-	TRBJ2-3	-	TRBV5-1	TGCGCCAGCAGCTCCGACTACGCTGTGGATACGCAGTATTTT	CASSSDYAVDTQYF
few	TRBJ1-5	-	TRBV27	TGTGCCAGCAGTCCCGAGGGGGGAAATAGCAATCAGCCCCAGCATTTT	CASSPEGGNSNQPQHF
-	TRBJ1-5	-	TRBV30	TGTGCCTGGAGTGTACTGACAGGTCAGCCCCAGCATTTT	CAWSVLTGQPQHF
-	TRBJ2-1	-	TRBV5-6	TGTGCCAGCAGCTTAGACAATGAGCAGTTCTTC	CASSLDNEQFF
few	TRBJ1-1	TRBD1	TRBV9	TGTGCCAGCAGCGCGGACAGGGGTTTGAACACTGAAGCTTTCTTT	CASSADRGLNTEAFF
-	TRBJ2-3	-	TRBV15	TGTGCCACCAGCACGGGCAAGACCTACACAGATACGCAGTATTTT	CATSTGKTYTDTQYF
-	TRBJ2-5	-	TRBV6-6	TGTGCCAGCCGGGACACACCCCAAGAGACCCAGTACTTC	CASRDTPQETQYF
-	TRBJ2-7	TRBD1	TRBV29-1	TGCAGCTGGGACAGGGGCTACGAGCAGTACTTC	CSWDRGYEQYF
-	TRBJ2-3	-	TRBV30	TGTGCCTGGAGTGTATCCCATACGCAGTATTTT	CAWSVSHTQYF
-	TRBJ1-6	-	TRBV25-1	TGTGCCAGCAGTGACCCCACATTCGGGCCCCTCCACTTT	CASSDPTFGPLHF
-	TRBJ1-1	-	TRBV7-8	TGTGCCAGCAGCTTATCGGGATTAGCCACCCCTTTGTCAGCTTTCTTT	CASSLSGLATPLSAFF
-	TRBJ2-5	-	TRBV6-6	TGTGCCAGCAGGGAAAAGGCCGGGACGGGCTGGGAGACCCAGTACTTC	CASREKAGTGWETQYF
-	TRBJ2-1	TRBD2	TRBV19	TGTGCCAGTAGTATGCTAGCGGGGGGGAACAATGAGCAGTTCTTC	CASSMLAGGNNEQFF